The 2 T cell receptor beta chains below all came from one sample that was sequenced in a study of blood T cell repertoires in COVID-19. Only in-frame clones appear in the TCRdb table, and some are missing; sequencing was by immunoSEQ multiplex PCR. The table includes roughly 200,000 clones, 80% to 90% detected once. Sequencing was carried out using peripheral blood. The receptor source for this set is a woman aged 80 or over with acute or convalescent COVID-19.

Written as DNA, the CDR3 is TGTGCCAGTAGTAACAGTCCCCAGCATTTT. Its translation: CASSNSPQHF. The chain couples TRBV19 to TRBJ1-5; D is unresolved. Deletions cut 4 bases from V and 10 bases from J, with 5 bases between. Germline lookup yields CDR1 LNHDA and CDR2 SQIVND (reference sequence). This CDR3 contains 10 residues.

This rearrangement joins TRBV10-3 to TRBJ2-3, with D tentatively TRBD2 (6 bases). The CDR3 extends over 16 amino acids. The V end lost 8 bases, the J end lost 4 bases, and 22 bases lay between the germline ends. Germline V gene data show CDR1 as ENHRY and CDR2 as SYGVKD. The CDR3 DNA follows: TGTGCCATCGCCGAGGAAGGGAGGTTGAGGGCAGATACGCAGTATTTT. It yields the protein CAIAEEGRLRADTQYF.